Below, 21 T cell receptor beta chains from the same sample are listed, as sequenced in a study of blood T cells in healthy people across ages. Combining a sample-barcoded 5' primer with a J-beta primer mix, a second PCR ran for about 6 to 12 cycles. TCRdb reprocessed the 5' RACE reads with MiXCR, giving one entry per CDR3 protein. Of about 1.8 million distinct CDR3 sequences in the sample, roughly 52% were seen once. The sample taken for sequencing was blood. The receptors come from a woman aged 40-49 years in good health.

J is TRBJ2-1 and V is TRBV6-5; 16 nucleotides agree with TRBD2. J was trimmed by 7 bases and V by 6 bases; bases with no gene match: 6. The germline CDR1 and CDR2 sequences are MNHEY and SVGAGI. This CDR3 has 16 amino acids. In DNA form, the CDR3 reads TGTGCCAGCAGGGACGGGGGACTAGCGGGGGGGAATGAGCAGTTCTTC. This encodes CASRDGGLAGGNEQFF.

CDR3 sequence reads: CSARSPAEKILLYNEQFF. The CDR3 DNA reads TGCAGTGCTAGAAGTCCTGCCGAAAAAATATTGCTCTACAATGAGCAGTTCTTC. The V and J genes are TRBV20-1 and TRBJ2-1; the D is unclear. Trimming shortened V by 2 bases and J by 3 bases, and 23 bases separated the two germline ends. CDR3 length: 18 residues. Germline V gene data show CDR1 as DFQATT and CDR2 as SNEGSKA (reference sequence).

The chain carries TRBV9 and TRBJ2-1; 8 bases align to TRBD2. Germline assignment: CDR1 SGDLS and CDR2 YYNGEE. J gave up 8 bases and V 3 bases, and 19 bases lay outside the gene matches. The CDR3 sequence is 18 residues long. The DNA of the CDR3 is TGTGCCAGCAGCGAGCCCCAGTTCGGGGGGGCCGGGTGGCATGAGCAGTTCTTC. This translates into CASSEPQFGGAGWHEQFF.

As to this clonotype: Germline and junction disagree at one end, which may indicate a read error. V gene TRBV20-1 combines with J gene TRBJ2-6; D might be TRBD1 (5 bases). The germline gives CDR1 DFQATT, CDR2 SNEGSKA (reference sequence). The CDR3 runs 17 residues. CDR3 coding DNA: TGCAGTGCTAGAGATCCTGTGGGGTTCTCTGGGGCCAACGTCCCGACTTTC. Translating it yields CSARDPVGFSGANVPTF.

This clonotype has only one observation. Relative to the germline gene, one junction end is altered; a read error may explain this. This chain links TRBV20-1 with TRBJ1-4; 9 nucleotides line up with TRBD1. The CDR3 covers 15 residues. Germline-derived CDR1 and CDR2 are DFQATT and SNEGSKA (reference sequence). The DNA of the CDR3 is TGCAGTGCTCGAGACAGGGGGTTACTTAATGAAAAACTGTTTTTT. Its protein is CSARDRGLLNEKLFF.

V is TRBV9 and J is TRBJ2-5; D may be TRBD2 (7 bases). The germline gives CDR1 SGDLS, CDR2 YYNGEE. Trimming stripped 0 bases from V and 11 bases from J, with 20 bases between. This CDR3 comprises 15 residues. The CDR3 DNA sequence: TGTGCCAGCAGCGTAGCTACGGGGGGAGGGGGAGAGCAGTACTTC. This translates into CASSVATGGGGEQYF.

CDR3: CASSQEGAGNYGYTF. CDR3 nucleotides: TGCGCCAGCAGCCAAGAAGGGGCGGGGAACTATGGCTACACCTTC. The rearrangement uses TRBV4-1 and TRBJ1-2; perhaps TRBD1 as D (5 bases). The ends were cut back, 0 bases at V and 2 bases at J, with 10 bases in the middle. Germline-derived CDR1 and CDR2 are MGHRA and YSYEKL. CDR3 length: 15 residues.

This chain links TRBV7-2 with TRBJ2-5; 7 bases fit TRBD2. After removal of 6 bases from V and 1 base from J, the junction contained 8 bases not matched to a gene. The CDR3 totals 15 residues. Per germline, CDR1 SGHTA and CDR2 FQGNSA. DNA of the CDR3: TGTGCCAGCAGTCCTATGTGGGGGGGCCAAGAGACCCAGTACTTC. Its translation is CASSPMWGGQETQYF.

This clonotype was counted only a few times. V is TRBV10-3 and J is TRBJ2-7; D is uncertain. Per germline, CDR1 ENHRY and CDR2 SYGVKD. The CDR3 is made up of 15 amino acids. V was cut by 2 bases and J by 2 bases, with 13 bases left in between. CDR3 in DNA: TGTGCCATCAGTGAGGTGGCATCGCGCACCTACGAGCAGTACTTC. Translation: CAISEVASRTYEQYF.

Points on this clonotype: One end of the junction fails to match germline, which may point to a read error. The chain is built from TRBV6-4 and TRBJ1-2; 9 bases map to TRBD1. CDR1 is MRHNA and CDR2 is SNTAGT in the germline V gene. The CDR3 totals 15 residues. CDR3 sequence (DNA): TGTGCCAGCAGCCCTGGGACAGGGACGAACTATGGCCACACCTTC. It codes for CASSPGTGTNYGHTF.

This clonotype was observed a handful of times. The chain uses TRBV6-2 or TRBV6-3 and TRBJ1-5, with 7 bases lining up with TRBD1. Trimming removed 5 bases from V and 7 bases from J; junction bases left unmatched: 11. The CDR3 runs to 15 residues. Germline CDR1 MNHEY, CDR2 SVGEGT. This CDR3 reads CASSVTRGWGQPQHF. In nucleotides, the CDR3 is TGTGCCAGCAGTGTCACCAGGGGGTGGGGACAGCCCCAGCATTTT.

This clonotype was seen only a few times. The chain recombines TRBV29-1 with TRBJ1-2, with a tentative D call TRBD1 (6 bases). The CDR3 has 13 residues. Germline V gives CDR1 SQVTM, CDR2 ANQGSEA. Trimming shortened V by 5 bases and J by 10 bases, and 20 bases separated the two germline ends. The CDR3 region is CSVTRAQGQTYTF. In DNA, the CDR3 is TGCAGCGTTACCCGGGCGCAGGGGCAGACCTACACCTTC.

The J gene is TRBJ2-5, the V gene TRBV14; TRBD2 might be the D (5 bases). Trimming pared 1 base from V and 0 bases from J, leaving 12 bases between. This CDR3 spans 16 amino acids. Germline V CDR1 and CDR2: SGHDN, FVKESK. The CDR3 DNA reads TGTGCCAGCAGCCAAGGTCCTAGCTGGTACCAAGAGACCCAGTACTTC. It translates to CASSQGPSWYQETQYF.

This clonotype was found a few times. The chain joins TRBV6-2 or TRBV6-3 to TRBJ2-4; 8 nucleotides line up with TRBD1. The CDR3 extends over 12 amino acids. The germline CDR1 and CDR2 sequences are MNHEY and SVGEGT. Trimming at V came to 7 bases and at J to 10 bases, leaving 6 bases not matched to a gene. The DNA of the CDR3 is TGTGCCAGCACCCGGACAGGGTCAATTCAGTACTTC. It yields the protein CASTRTGSIQYF.

This clonotype was seen only a few times. The chain joins TRBV12-3 or TRBV12-4 to TRBJ2-5; 7 positions match TRBD2. With 4 bases clipped from V and 5 bases from J, the junction kept 25 bases outside the gene matches. The CDR3 runs 20 residues. The CDR3 DNA sequence: TGTGCCAGCAGTTCCTTCTTGATCCGGGACTACTCAACCCCTAGGGAGACCCAGTACTTC. It is translated as CASSSFLIRDYSTPRETQYF.

The genes are TRBV5-5 and TRBJ2-2; D remains unclear. The length of the CDR3 is 16 residues. Looked up from germline, CDR1 is SGHKS and CDR2 is YYEKEE (reference sequence). The V end lost 2 bases, the J end lost 1 base, and 12 bases lay between the germline ends. The CDR3 region is CASSLYPGRNTGELFF. CDR3 coding DNA: TGTGCCAGCAGCTTATATCCGGGCCGGAACACCGGGGAGCTGTTTTTT.

The chain uses TRBV7-3 and TRBJ2-1; 8 nucleotides align to TRBD1. The CDR3 loop spans 17 amino acids. The ends lost 0 bases at V and 5 bases at J; junction bases unmatched: 9. Germline assignment: CDR1 SGHTA and CDR2 FQGTGA. The CDR3 loop is CASSLTAGAGGNNEQFF. DNA of the CDR3: TGTGCCAGCAGCTTAACCGCTGGGGCAGGGGGCAACAATGAGCAGTTCTTC.

The sample holds a few counts of this clonotype. The chain carries TRBV20-1 and TRBJ2-5; the match to TRBD1 covers 8 bases. CDR3 length equals 14 residues. Germline loops: CDR1 DFQATT, CDR2 SNEGSKA (reference sequence). V trimming: 6 bases; J trimming: 0 bases; junction bases outside the gene matches: 6. CDR3 in DNA: TGCAGTGCCTTGGACAGGGTGAACCAAGAGACCCAGTACTTC. Protein sequence: CSALDRVNQETQYF.

This clonotype was counted at least ten times. This chain uses TRBV27 with TRBJ2-7; the match to TRBD1 covers 8 bases. The ends lost 3 bases at V and 0 bases at J; junction bases unmatched: 1. This CDR3 contains 14 residues. CDR1 is MNHEY, CDR2 SMNVEV, per germline (reference sequence). CDR3 residues: CASSLTGDSYEQYF. CDR3 nucleotide sequence: TGTGCCAGCAGTTTGACAGGGGACTCCTACGAGCAGTACTTC.

CDR3 sequence (DNA): TGTGCCAGCAGTCCAGCTAGCGGGAAATACGAGCAGTACTTC. It encodes CASSPASGKYEQYF. This rearrangement joins TRBV12-3 or TRBV12-4 to TRBJ2-7; 9 nucleotides line up with TRBD2. The CDR3 is 14 amino acids. Losses at the gene ends were 5 bases for V and 4 bases for J; bases not matched to a gene: 6.

There are a few counts of this clonotype. Mismatch with germline at one junction end may stem from a read error. The rearrangement links TRBV5-1 to TRBJ2-6; D is possibly TRBD1 (5 bases). Germline V gene lookup returns CDR1 SGHRS and CDR2 YFSETQ. The CDR3 is 15 residues long. CDR3 amino acids: CASSLRFSGADVLTF. The CDR3 DNA is TGCGCCAGCAGCCTCAGGTTCTCTGGGGCCGACGTCCTGACTTTC.